Only a few counts were recorded for the clone carrying this TCR beta chain. Its antigen is unknown. TCRdb recomputed calls from the PCR reads with MiXCR, one row per CDR3 protein. The top ten hold roughly 0.85% of the sample, which has under 650,000 distinct CDR3 sequences, just under 20% seen once. Sorting was used to obtain naive CD8 T cells (CD8+CD4-CCR7+CD45RA+). The data originate from a study of molecular identifiers for immune sequencing clone quantification. Study-level background: Replicate experiments divided RNA from roughly 21,000 or 96,000 naive CD8 cells into five parts and sequenced four. General observations from the study: With a barcode shared among identical TCR molecules, highly expanded clone sizes could be underestimated.

This CDR3 has 17 residues. V lost 4 bases and J lost 7; bases outside the gene matches: 12. Germline loops: CDR1 SGHNT, CDR2 YYREEE (reference sequence). The sequencing sample was made of naive CD8+ T cells from blood, with Jurkat cell RNA spiked in. Subset given: FACS-sorted CD8+CD4-CCR7+CD45RA+ naive T cells. The chain has TRBV5-4 and TRBJ2-7; 15 bases are a match to TRBD2. This sequence originates from a human donor in good health. Some libraries in this study had Jurkat cell RNA spiked in. The DNA of the CDR3 is TGTGCCAGCAGCCTTGGAGGGGGACTAGCGGGAGGAAAGGAGCAGTACTTC. Translation gives CASSLGGGLAGGKEQYF.